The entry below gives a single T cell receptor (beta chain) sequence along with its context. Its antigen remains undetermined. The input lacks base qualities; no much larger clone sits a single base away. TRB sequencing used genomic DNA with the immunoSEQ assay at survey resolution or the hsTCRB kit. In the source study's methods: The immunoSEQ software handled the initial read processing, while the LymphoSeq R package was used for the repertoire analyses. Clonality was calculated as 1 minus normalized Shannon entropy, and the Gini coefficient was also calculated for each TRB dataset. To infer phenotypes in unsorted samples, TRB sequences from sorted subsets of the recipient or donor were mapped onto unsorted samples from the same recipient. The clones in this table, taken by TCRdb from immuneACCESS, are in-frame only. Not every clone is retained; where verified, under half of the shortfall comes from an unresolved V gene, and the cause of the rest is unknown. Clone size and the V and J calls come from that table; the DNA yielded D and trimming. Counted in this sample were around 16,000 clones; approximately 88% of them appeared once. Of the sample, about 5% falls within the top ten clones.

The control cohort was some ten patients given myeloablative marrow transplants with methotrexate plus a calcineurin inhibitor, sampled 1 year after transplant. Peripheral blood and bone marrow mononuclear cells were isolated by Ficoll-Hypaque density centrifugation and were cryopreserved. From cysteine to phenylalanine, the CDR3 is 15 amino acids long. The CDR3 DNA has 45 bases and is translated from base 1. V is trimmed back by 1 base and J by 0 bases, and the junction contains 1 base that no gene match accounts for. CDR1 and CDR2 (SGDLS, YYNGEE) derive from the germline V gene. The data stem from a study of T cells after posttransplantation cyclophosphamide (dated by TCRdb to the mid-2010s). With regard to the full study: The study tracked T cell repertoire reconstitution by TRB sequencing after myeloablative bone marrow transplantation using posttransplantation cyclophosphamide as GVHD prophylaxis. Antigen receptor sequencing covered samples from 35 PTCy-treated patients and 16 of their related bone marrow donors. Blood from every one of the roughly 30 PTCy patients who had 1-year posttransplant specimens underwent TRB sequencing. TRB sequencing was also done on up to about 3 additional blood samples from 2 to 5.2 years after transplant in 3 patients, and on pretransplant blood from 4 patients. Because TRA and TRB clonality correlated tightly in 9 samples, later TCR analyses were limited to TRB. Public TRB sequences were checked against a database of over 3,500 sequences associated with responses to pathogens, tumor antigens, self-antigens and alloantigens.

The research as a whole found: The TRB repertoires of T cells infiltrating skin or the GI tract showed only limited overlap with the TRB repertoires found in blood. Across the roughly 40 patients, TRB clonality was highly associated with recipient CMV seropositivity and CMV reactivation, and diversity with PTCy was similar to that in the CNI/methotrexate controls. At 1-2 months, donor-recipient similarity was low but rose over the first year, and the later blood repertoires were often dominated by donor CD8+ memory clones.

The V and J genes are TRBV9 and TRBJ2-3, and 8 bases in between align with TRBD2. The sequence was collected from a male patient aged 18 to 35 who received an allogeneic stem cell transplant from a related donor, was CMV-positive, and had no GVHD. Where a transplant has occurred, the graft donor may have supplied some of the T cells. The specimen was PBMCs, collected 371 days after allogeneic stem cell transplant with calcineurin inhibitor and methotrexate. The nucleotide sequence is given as TGTGCCAGCAGCGTACGGGAGGGGAGCACAGATACGCAGTATTTT. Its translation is CASSVREGSTDTQYF.